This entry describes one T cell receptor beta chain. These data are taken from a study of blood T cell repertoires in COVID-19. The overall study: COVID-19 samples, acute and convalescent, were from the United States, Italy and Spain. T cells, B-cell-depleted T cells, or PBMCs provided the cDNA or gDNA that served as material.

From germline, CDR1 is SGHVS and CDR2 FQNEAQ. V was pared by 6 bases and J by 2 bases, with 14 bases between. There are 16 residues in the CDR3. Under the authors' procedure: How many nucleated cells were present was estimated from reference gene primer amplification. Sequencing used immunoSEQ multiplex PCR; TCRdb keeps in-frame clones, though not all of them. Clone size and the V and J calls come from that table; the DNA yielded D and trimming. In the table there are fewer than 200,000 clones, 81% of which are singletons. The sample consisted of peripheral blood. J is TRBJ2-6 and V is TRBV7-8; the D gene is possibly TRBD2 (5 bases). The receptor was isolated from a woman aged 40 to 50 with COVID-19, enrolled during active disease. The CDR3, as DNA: TGTGCCAGCAGACAGTGGACTTTCCCTGGGGCCAACGTCCTGACTTTC. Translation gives CASRQWTFPGANVLTF.